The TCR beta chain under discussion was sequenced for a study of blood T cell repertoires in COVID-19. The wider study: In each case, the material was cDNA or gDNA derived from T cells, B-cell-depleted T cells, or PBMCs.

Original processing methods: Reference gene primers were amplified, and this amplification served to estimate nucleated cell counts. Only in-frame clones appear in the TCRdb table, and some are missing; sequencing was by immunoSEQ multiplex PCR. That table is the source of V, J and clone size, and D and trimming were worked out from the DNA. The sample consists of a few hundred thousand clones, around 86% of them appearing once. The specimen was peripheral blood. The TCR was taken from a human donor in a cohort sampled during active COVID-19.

The CDR3 sequence: CAWLDRGLTETQYF. Written as DNA, the CDR3 is TGTGCCTGGTTGGACAGGGGGTTAACGGAGACCCAGTACTTC. The chain has TRBV30 and TRBJ2-5; 10 nucleotides agree with TRBD1. The CDR3 contains 14 residues. J lost 5 bases, V lost 5 bases, and 8 bases had no gene match. The germline V gene has CDR1 GTSNPN and CDR2 SVGIG (reference sequence).